This T cell receptor beta chain was obtained from a study of a mutant IDH1 vaccine in newly diagnosed glioma (dated by TCRdb to the early 2020s). General notes on the study: Eight vaccinations were administered to patients in weeks 1, 3, 5, 7, 11, 15, 19 and 23, corresponding to visits V03 through V10. Prior to enrollment, patients had been given standard therapy consisting of radiotherapy alone, temozolomide alone, or radiochemotherapy with temozolomide, with the combination given to most patients. Of the 25 to 35 patients who were treated, approximately 60% were male and 37.5% were female, and the mean age was approximately 40 years. For exploratory analyses, about two dozen treated patients had longitudinal TCRB deep sequencing done wherever samples were available. Peripheral blood was collected at six visits: V03 (baseline), V05, V07, V10, V12 and V13. Vaccination was initiated 4-6 weeks after radiotherapy alone, or concurrently with temozolomide cycles in the chemotherapy-containing groups.

Beyond this particular receptor, the publication reports: Vaccine-induced immune responses across multiple MHC alleles were detected in about 93% of patients. Pseudoprogression seemed to be unrelated to changes in the top peripheral T cell clonotypes found by TCRB sequencing. Availability determined which PBMC samples were chosen for TCRB deep sequencing. According to the authors, sample limitations meant that analyses of patient blood samples could not be reproduced.

Library prep was done by the immunoSEQ multiplex PCR assay. The hsTCRB Kit was used according to the manufacturer's protocol to amplify rearranged TCR beta chain sequences. An Illumina MiSeq was used to sequence the TCRB libraries. Per the source publication's procedure: The proprietary platform of the kit vendor was used for demultiplexing, trimming and gene mapping. The clones in this table, taken by TCRdb from immuneACCESS, are in-frame only. Not every clone is retained; where verified, under half of the shortfall comes from an unresolved V gene, and the cause of the rest is unknown. V, J and clone size are those of that table, while D and trimming were read from the DNA. The sample includes about 64,000 clones, with about 81% observed a single time. The ten top clones hold roughly 9% of the sample. In light of the paper, this sample's time point label describes: week 11, during vaccination. Each vaccine dose was 300 ug of a 20-mer mutant IDH1 peptide in Montanide, given subcutaneously with topical imiquimod. The donors had newly diagnosed IDH1-mutant astrocytomas of WHO grade 3 or 4 that showed loss of nuclear ATRX. The samples were drawn from NOA16, a multicentre, single-arm, open-label phase I trial in Germany that tested a mutant IDH1 peptide vaccine in humans for the first time. Genomic DNA for TCRB sequencing was extracted from EDTA blood using the DNeasy Blood and Tissue Kit.

With respect to this clone: The antigen it binds to is not known. Base quality data are lacking; no much larger clone is found one base away.

Spanning cysteine to phenylalanine, the CDR3 consists of 15 amino acids. The only DNA kept is the CDR3, 45 bases in frame from the first base. The germline V and J ends show losses of 5 bases and 0 bases respectively, and no gene match explains 4 bases of the junction. Via the germline V gene (reference sequence), CDR1 is SEHNR and CDR2 FQNEAQ. The clonotype originates from a woman aged 45-65 years with glioma. The chain couples TRBV7-9 to TRBJ1-3; TRBD1 lines up with 7 middle nucleotides. The sample in question was PBMCs, obtained from a glioma patient whose treatment included an IDH1 peptide vaccine. The sequenced DNA: TGTGCCAGCAGCGACACAGGGGACTCTGGAAACACCATATATTTT. This translates into CASSDTGDSGNTIYF.